The T cell receptor (beta chain) under discussion was sequenced for a study of T cell responses to AZD1222 COVID-19 vaccine. Note on this clone: Antigen unknown.

Study outcomes and limitations: The donor group comprised mostly white British people and more females; the analysis possibly underestimated clonal diversity.

This table comes from immunoSEQ multiplex PCR, and its TCRdb copy is limited to in-frame clones, with some not included. The repertoire holds more than 90,000 clones, with more than 75% as singletons. CDR3 length equals 13 residues. Trimming left V 6 bases short and J 3 bases short, with 11 bases between. Germline V gives CDR1 LNHDA, CDR2 SQIVND (reference sequence). The sequencing here drew on peripheral blood, taken 28 days after the second AZD1222 dose. The rearrangement uses TRBV19 and TRBJ1-1, with D uncertain. This receptor was obtained from an adult who received the AZD1222 COVID-19 vaccine. CDR3 sequence (DNA): TGTGCCAGTAGCCGGGCCGGGGACACTGAAGCTTTCTTT. As protein: CASSRAGDTEAFF.